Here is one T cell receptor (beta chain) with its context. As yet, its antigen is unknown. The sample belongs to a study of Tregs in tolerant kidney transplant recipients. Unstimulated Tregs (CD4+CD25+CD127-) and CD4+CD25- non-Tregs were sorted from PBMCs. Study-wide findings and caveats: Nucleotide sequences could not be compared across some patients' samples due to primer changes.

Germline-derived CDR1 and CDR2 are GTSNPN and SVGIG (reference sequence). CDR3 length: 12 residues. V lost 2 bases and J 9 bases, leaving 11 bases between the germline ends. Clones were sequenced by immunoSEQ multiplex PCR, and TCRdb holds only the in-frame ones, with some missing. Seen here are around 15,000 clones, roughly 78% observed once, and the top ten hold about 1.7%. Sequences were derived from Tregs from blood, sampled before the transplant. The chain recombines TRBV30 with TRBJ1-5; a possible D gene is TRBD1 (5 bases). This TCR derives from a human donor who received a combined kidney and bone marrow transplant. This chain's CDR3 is CAWSPGLGPQHF. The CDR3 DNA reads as TGTGCCTGGAGTCCAGGGTTGGGGCCCCAGCATTTT.